This T cell receptor beta chain was retrieved from a study of cytomegalovirus exposure and HLA in healthy donors. Study-wide findings and caveats: Equally common other TCR beta chains were less clonally expanded than HLA-associated ones, a later analysis found. TCR beta V segments were, for the most part, productive about 87% or about 30% of the time in an earlier analysis.

Germline V CDR1 and CDR2: MNHEY, SMNVEV (reference sequence). V lost 4 bases and J lost 1; bases outside the gene matches: 9. This CDR3 has 17 amino acids. In its sample, this clone was seen once. Its specificity is unknown. A multiplex PCR was run with 60 Vbeta primers and 13 Jbeta primers. Produced via immunoSEQ multiplex PCR; TCRdb's table is partial and in-frame only. The repertoire consists of 150,000 to 200,000 clones, with roughly three quarters occurring once and the leading ten covering 2.5% to 3.5%. Sequenced material: PBMCs. The TCR was taken from a male donor in good health and CMV-seronegative. This chain links TRBV27 with TRBJ2-5; 10 bases match TRBD2. CDR3 sequence: CASSSETGLATQETQYF. DNA for the CDR3: TGTGCCAGCAGTTCCGAAACGGGACTAGCGACCCAAGAGACCCAGTACTTC.